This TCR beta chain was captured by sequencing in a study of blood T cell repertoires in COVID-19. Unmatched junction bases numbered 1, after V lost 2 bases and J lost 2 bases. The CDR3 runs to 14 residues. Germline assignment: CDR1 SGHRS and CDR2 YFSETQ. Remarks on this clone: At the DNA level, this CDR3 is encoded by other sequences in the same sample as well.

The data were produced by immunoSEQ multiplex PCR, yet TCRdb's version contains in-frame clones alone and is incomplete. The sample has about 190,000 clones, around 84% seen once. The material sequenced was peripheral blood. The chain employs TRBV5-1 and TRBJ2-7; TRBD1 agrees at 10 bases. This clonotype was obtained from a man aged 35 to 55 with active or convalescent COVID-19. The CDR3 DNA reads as TGCGCCAGCAGCTTCGGGACAGGGGCCTACGAGCAGTACTTC. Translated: CASSFGTGAYEQYF. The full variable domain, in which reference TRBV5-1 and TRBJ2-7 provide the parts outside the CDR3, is KAGVTQTPRYLIKTRGQQVTLSCSPISGHRSVSWYQQTPGQGLQFLFEYFSETQRNKGNFPGRFSGRQFSNSRSEMNVSTLELGDSALYLCASSFGTGAYEQYFGPGTRLTVT.